This passage covers 4 T cell receptor beta chains from one sample sequenced in a study of response to subunit inactivated influenza vaccine. Via MiXCR, TCRdb re-called the RT-PCR reads, giving one row per CDR3 protein. The sample consists of about 570,000 distinct CDR3 sequences, roughly 10% of them appearing once. These records were also assigned to another study, of T cells expressing NK-cell markers. That source adds: Researchers built TCR beta cDNA using 5'RACE template switching with UMIs.

The sequencing here drew on PBMCs from blood, taken on the day of vaccination. The receptors stem from a man aged 50-60 years who received an inactivated influenza vaccine.

The genes are TRBV3-1 and TRBJ2-5; D not resolved. This CDR3 has 14 amino acids. The ends were cut back, 4 bases at V and 1 base at J, with 10 bases in the middle. Germline assignment: CDR1 LGHDT and CDR2 YNNKEL (reference sequence). The CDR3 protein is CASSPTTVQETQYF. As DNA, the CDR3 is TGTGCCAGCAGCCCCACTACGGTCCAAGAGACCCAGTACTTC.

V and J are TRBV18 and TRBJ2-5, with D perhaps matching TRBD2 (5 bases). The germline gives CDR1 KGHSH, CDR2 LQKENI. V was trimmed by 6 bases and J by 1 base, leaving 9 bases between them. The CDR3 runs 13 residues. CDR3 loop: CASSSLGQETQYF. The CDR3 nucleotides are TGTGCCAGCTCCTCACTAGGCCAAGAGACCCAGTACTTC.

This clonotype appeared many times. J is TRBJ2-1 and V is TRBV5-1; TRBD2 matches 14 bases. Germline CDR1 and CDR2: SGHRS and YFSETQ. The CDR3 runs 16 residues. V lost 3 bases, J lost 5 bases, and 4 bases stayed unmatched. The CDR3 DNA is TGCGCCAGCAGCTACCGACTAGCGGGGGGGAACAATGAGCAGTTCTTC. Residues: CASSYRLAGGNNEQFF.

This clonotype was recorded at least ten times. The V call is TRBV12-3 or TRBV12-4, the J call TRBJ1-1; D uncertain. The CDR3 sequence is 15 residues long. V was shortened by 5 bases and J by 6 bases, with 19 bases between the two germline ends. The CDR3 DNA follows: TGTGCCAGCAGTCCCGGCCGTCGAGTTGTCGCTGAAGCTTTCTTT. It encodes CASSPGRRVVAEAFF.